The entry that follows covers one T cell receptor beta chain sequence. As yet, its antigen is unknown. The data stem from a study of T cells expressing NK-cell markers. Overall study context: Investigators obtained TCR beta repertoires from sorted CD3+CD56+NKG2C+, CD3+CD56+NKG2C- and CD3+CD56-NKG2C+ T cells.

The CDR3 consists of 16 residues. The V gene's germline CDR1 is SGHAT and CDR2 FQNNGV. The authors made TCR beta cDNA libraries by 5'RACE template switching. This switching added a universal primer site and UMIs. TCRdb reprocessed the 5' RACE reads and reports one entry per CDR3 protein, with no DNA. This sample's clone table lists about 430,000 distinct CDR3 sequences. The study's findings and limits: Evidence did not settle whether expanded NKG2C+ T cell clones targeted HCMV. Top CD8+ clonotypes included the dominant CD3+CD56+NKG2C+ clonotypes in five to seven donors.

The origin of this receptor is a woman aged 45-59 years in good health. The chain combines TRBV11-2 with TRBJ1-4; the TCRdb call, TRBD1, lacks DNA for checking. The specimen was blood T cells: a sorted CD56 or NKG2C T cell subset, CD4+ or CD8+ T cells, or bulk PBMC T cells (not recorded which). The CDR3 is CASSPRTPLGNEKLFF.